This T cell receptor beta chain was documented in a study of metastatic and nonmetastatic thyroid tumors. On the study more broadly: A comparison of repertoires was made across blood and tumor or nodule tissue from malignant and benign thyroid patients.

Per germline, CDR1 SNHLY and CDR2 FYNNEI. CDR3 size: 15 residues. V was pared by 6 bases and J by 2 bases, with 5 bases of the junction left unmatched. No treatment had been given to any patient before thyroid surgery. In the authors' workflow: Clinicopathological groups differed in CDR3, with these differences serving to build a distant-metastasis classifier for papillary thyroid cancer. TCRdb re-clonotyped the PCR reads via MiXCR. The V and J calls shown here were made by TCRdb, not taken from the authors' results. The sample yields 30,000 to 45,000 clones, 20% to 25% seen once. The sequenced sample was blood. This TCR was recovered from a female donor with papillary thyroid cancer or a benign thyroid nodule (not recorded which). Some clones in this sample may be carry-over from other donors' samples. The chain combines TRBV2 with TRBJ2-3; 10 bases are a match to TRBD2. The CDR3, as DNA: TGTGCCAGCAGCCCGACTAGCGGGTACACAGATACGCAGTATTTT. It specifies CASSPTSGYTDTQYF. The complete variable domain, with remaining parts taken from reference TRBV2 and TRBJ2-3, reads EPEVTQTPSHQVTQMGQEVILRCVPISNHLYFYWYRQILGQKVEFLVSFYNNEISEKSEIFDDQFSVERPDGSNFTLKIRSTKLEDSAMYFCASSPTSGYTDTQYFGPGTRLTVL.